The entry below describes one TCR beta chain. Profiling relied on immunoSEQ multiplex PCR, and the TCRdb table lists in-frame clones only, not all of them. The sample consists of about 220,000 clones, about 85% of them appearing once. The entry originates in a study of blood T cell repertoires in COVID-19. At the level of the study: The cDNA or gDNA used as material had been derived from T cells, B-cell-depleted T cells, or PBMCs.

Clinical history reported by participants formed the basis on which cohorts were assigned. Symptom resolution, clearance, or two negative PCRs marked the recovered donors of Cohort 3. CDR3 length equals 15 residues. The J segment lost 7 bases and the V segment lost 5 bases, leaving 7 bases of the junction unmatched. Germline CDR1 reads WSHSY; CDR2 reads SAAADI. The chain employs TRBV10-2 and TRBJ1-6; 8 bases map to TRBD1. The sequenced sample was PBMCs or T cells enriched from blood (not recorded which). This clonotype was sampled from a woman aged 25 to 39 who had recovered from COVID-19. The CDR3, as DNA: TGCGCCAGCAGTTCCCCGAGACAGGGGAATTCACCCCTCCACTTT. This encodes CASSSPRQGNSPLHF.